Listed below are T cell receptor beta chains from one sample, sequenced in a study of cytomegalovirus exposure and HLA in healthy donors. Only in-frame clones appear in the TCRdb table, and some are missing; sequencing was by immunoSEQ multiplex PCR. The sample contains approximately 180,000 clones, around 86% of which appear only once. Sequencing used PBMCs. The origin of the receptors is a young man in good health and CMV-seropositive. The CDR3 runs from the conserved cysteine through the conserved F or W. The order of the fields is V gene, clone size, D gene, J gene, CDR3 protein, CDR3 DNA. D genes are given only for firm matches. Rows may omit the clone size; those that give it use once, few, many or a size class.

>TRBV10-3|NA|NA|TRBJ1-2
CAISESLGERKYGYTF
TGTGCCATCAGTGAGTCACTTGGGGAGAGGAAGTATGGCTACACCTTC
>TRBV4-1|NA|NA|TRBJ1-3
CASSQGTVSGNTIYF
TGCGCCAGCAGCCAAGGCACAGTCTCTGGAAACACCATATATTTT
>TRBV6-1|few|NA|TRBJ2-7
CASTGYEQYF
TGTGCCAGCACCGGCTACGAGCAGTACTTC
>TRBV7-8|NA|TRBD2|TRBJ2-2
CASSLLLAGTGELFF
TGTGCCAGCAGCTTACTACTAGCGGGTACCGGGGAGCTGTTTTTT
>TRBV25-1|once|NA|TRBJ1-1
CASSELIGEAFF
TGTGCCAGCAGTGAATTGATCGGGGAAGCTTTCTTT
>TRBV13|few|NA|TRBJ1-1
CASSLGSLDTEAFF
TGTGCCAGCAGCTTGGGCTCGCTGGACACTGAAGCTTTCTTT
>TRBV7-6|NA|TRBD1|TRBJ2-7
CASSNRGSSYEQYF
TGTGCCAGCAGCAACAGGGGGAGCTCCTACGAGCAGTACTTC
>TRBV15|NA|TRBD1|TRBJ1-5
CATSRDRASSNQPQHF
TGTGCCACCAGCAGGGACAGGGCTTCGAGCAATCAGCCCCAGCATTTT
>TRBV10-3|NA|TRBD2|TRBJ2-3
CAISDGTRNTDTQYF
TGTGCCATCAGTGACGGGACTAGGAACACAGATACGCAGTATTTT
>TRBV9|NA|TRBD2|TRBJ2-1
CASSVGGGSGLAGVRQFF
TGTGCCAGCAGCGTAGGAGGGGGATCGGGACTAGCGGGAGTAAGGCAGTTCTTC
>TRBV5-1|NA|TRBD2|TRBJ2-2
CASSFLAGMDGELFF
TGCGCCAGCAGCTTCCTAGCGGGGATGGACGGGGAGCTGTTTTTT
>TRBV28|NA|NA|TRBJ1-3
CASTEGVVYGNTIYF
TGTGCCAGCACCGAAGGGGTTGTGTATGGAAACACCATATATTTT
>TRBV2|NA|NA|TRBJ2-7
CASSDPSRGYEQYF
TGTGCCAGCAGTGATCCGAGCCGCGGCTACGAGCAGTACTTC
>TRBV10-3|NA|TRBD2|TRBJ2-7
CAINEGLRKEQYF
TGTGCCATCAATGAGGGACTAAGGAAGGAGCAGTACTTC
>TRBV9|NA|TRBD2|TRBJ2-3
CASSVGGGAEDTQYF
TGTGCCAGCAGCGTAGGCGGGGGGGCCGAAGATACGCAGTATTTT
>TRBV7-9|NA|NA|TRBJ1-1
CASSYGSSAEAFF
TGTGCCAGCAGCTACGGTAGTTCGGCTGAAGCTTTCTTT
>TRBV5-5|few|NA|TRBJ1-5
CASSLHRNQPQHF
TGTGCCAGCAGCCTACACAGGAATCAGCCCCAGCATTTT
>TRBV4-1|once|TRBD2|TRBJ2-2
CASSHPSLRATSGSVNTGELFF
TGCGCCAGCAGCCATCCAAGTTTACGGGCCACTAGCGGGAGTGTGAACACCGGGGAGCTGTTTTTT
>TRBV4-2|NA|TRBD2|TRBJ2-1
CASSQEPGGLPSYNEQFF
TGTGCCAGCAGCCAAGAACCGGGGGGACTTCCTTCCTACAATGAGCAGTTCTTC
>TRBV7-3|NA|NA|TRBJ2-2
CASSQTGELFF
TGTGCCAGCAGCCAGACCGGGGAGCTGTTTTTT
>TRBV7-9|few|NA|TRBJ1-5
CASSATGWGEPQHF
TGTGCCAGCAGCGCAACAGGTTGGGGGGAGCCCCAGCATTTT
>TRBV12-5|NA|NA|TRBJ1-4
CASGLSPRGGYNEKLFF
TGTGCTAGTGGTTTGTCCCCCCGCGGGGGCTATAATGAAAAACTGTTTTTT
>TRBV29-1|NA|TRBD1|TRBJ1-1
CSVDSTYRGAFF
TGCAGCGTTGATTCAACTTACAGGGGGGCTTTCTTT
>TRBV9|NA|TRBD2|TRBJ2-1
CASSASGTSYNEQFF
TGTGCCAGCAGCGCCTCCGGGACTAGCTACAATGAGCAGTTCTTC
>TRBV28|once|TRBD1|TRBJ2-7
CASRATGSYEQYF
TGTGCCAGCAGGGCGACAGGGTCCTACGAGCAGTACTTC
>TRBV29-1|NA|NA|TRBJ1-1
CSVQGMNTEAFF
TGCAGCGTTCAGGGGATGAACACTGAAGCTTTCTTT
>TRBV4-3|NA|NA|TRBJ1-4
CASSQGVGVNEKLFF
TGCGCCAGCAGCCAAGGGGTAGGGGTTAATGAAAAACTGTTTTTT
>TRBV9|NA|TRBD2|TRBJ2-2
CASSPWAGGFPGELFF
TGTGCCAGCAGCCCTTGGGCGGGAGGTTTCCCCGGGGAGCTGTTTTTT
>TRBV5-6|once|TRBD1|TRBJ2-7
CASSFGTETSSEQYF
TGTGCCAGCAGCTTTGGGACAGAGACTTCCTCCGAGCAGTACTTC
>TRBV9|many|NA|TRBJ2-3
CASSGVLTDTQYF
TGTGCCAGCTCCGGAGTCCTCACAGATACGCAGTATTTT
>TRBV6-1|few|TRBD1|TRBJ1-5
CASTSGQGNQPQHF
TGTGCCAGCACCTCGGGACAGGGAAATCAGCCCCAGCATTTT
>TRBV19|NA|TRBD1|TRBJ1-6
CASQDREDSPLHF
TGTGCCAGCCAAGACAGGGAGGACTCACCCCTCCACTTT
>TRBV5-1|NA|TRBD2|TRBJ2-1
CASSLGTSGSNEQFF
TGCGCCAGCAGCCTTGGGACTAGCGGGAGTAATGAGCAGTTCTTC
>TRBV7-2|few|NA|TRBJ1-1
CASSSFSQAFF
TGTGCCAGCAGCTCCTTTTCTCAAGCTTTCTTT
>TRBV5-4|NA|TRBD1|TRBJ1-5
CASSAGGALNQPQHF
TGTGCCAGCTCCGCAGGGGGCGCCTTAAACCAGCCCCAGCATTTT
>TRBV27|NA|TRBD2|TRBJ2-5
CASSLLSSGNQETQYF
TGTGCCAGCAGTTTACTGTCTAGCGGGAACCAAGAGACCCAGTACTTC
>TRBV25-1|NA|NA|TRBJ2-7
CASSPAYEQYF
TGTGCCAGCAGTCCAGCCTACGAGCAGTACTTC
>TRBV7-3|NA|TRBD1|TRBJ1-2
CASSFPGGNGYTF
TGTGCCAGCAGCTTCCCAGGGGGCAATGGCTACACCTTC
>TRBV20-1|NA|NA|TRBJ1-1
CSARGNEAFF
TGCAGTGCTAGAGGTAATGAAGCTTTCTTT
>TRBV2|once|TRBD2|TRBJ2-7
CASSEPPGLALF
TGTGCCAGCAGTGAACCGCCGGGACTAGCGCTATTC
>TRBV7-8|NA|TRBD2|TRBJ2-5
CASSLGGDQETQYF
TGTGCCAGCAGCTTGGGGGGGGATCAAGAGACCCAGTACTTC
>TRBV13|few|NA|TRBJ2-4
CASSLGDSGNIQYF
TGTGCCAGCAGCTTAGGTGATAGCGGCAACATTCAGTACTTC
>TRBV27|once|TRBD2|TRBJ2-2
CATGRGTGELFF
TGTGCCACCGGGAGGGGTACCGGGGAGCTGTTTTTT
>TRBV4-1|NA|TRBD2|TRBJ2-3
CASSQVSARTSGTDTQYF
TGCGCCAGCAGCCAAGTTTCGGCTCGGACTAGCGGGACCGATACGCAGTATTTT
>TRBV7-9|NA|NA|TRBJ1-5
CASSLGAGGNQPQHF
TGTGCCAGCAGCTTAGGGGCAGGGGGCAATCAGCCCCAGCATTTT
>TRBV28|NA|NA|TRBJ1-2
CASRTTGPYGYTF
TGTGCCAGCAGAACTACAGGGCCCTATGGCTACACCTTC
>TRBV6-1|once|NA|TRBJ2-7
CASSELIYGYEQYF
TGTGCCAGCAGTGAATTGATCTATGGCTACGAGCAGTACTTC
>TRBV15|NA|NA|TRBJ1-3
CATSSRGSSGNTIYF
TGTGCCACCAGCAGCCGAGGGTCGAGTGGAAACACCATATATTTT